A single sample is the source of the 2 T cell receptor beta chains below, sequenced in a study of multiple sclerosis patients with progressive multifocal leukoencephalopathy. Time point reported: before natalizumab initiation. Here immunoSEQ multiplex PCR was the method, and the copy in TCRdb shows in-frame clones only, minus some. In the table there are under 40,000 clones, about 92% of which are singletons. The sample consisted of PBMCs. Source of these receptors: a man aged 25 to 40 with multiple sclerosis.

The chain links TRBV7-2 to TRBJ2-2; D is possibly TRBD2 (6 bases). V gave up 2 bases and J gave up 5 bases, with 6 bases separating them. The CDR3 runs to 13 residues. Germline-derived CDR1 and CDR2 are SGHTA and FQGNSA. The CDR3 DNA is TGTGCCAGCAGCTTACGGGGGACCGGGGAGCTGTTTTTT. Amino acids: CASSLRGTGELFF.

This clone came up once. V is TRBV5-3 and J is TRBJ1-3, with D perhaps matching TRBD1 (5 bases). TRBV5-3 is known as an ORF, though its function is uncertain. The CDR3 is made up of 16 amino acids. V gave up 6 bases and J gave up 1 base, with 17 bases separating them. For the CDR3, the DNA is TGTGCCAGAATCGTCATTAACGGGGGGTCTGGAAACACCATATATTTT. The encoded protein is CARIVINGGSGNTIYF.